The 11 T cell receptor beta chains below were found in one sample sequenced in a study of vaccination effects on CD4 cells after COVID-19. The protocol was immunoSEQ multiplex PCR, while the TCRdb copy is restricted to in-frame clones and leaves out a portion. Here the sample spans around 23,000 clones, over 60% being singletons. No antigens are known for them. The ViraFEST assay expanded antigen-specific CD4+ T cells with viral peptide pools before sequencing. At the end of nine to ten days of culture, CD4+ T cells were isolated. Among the vaccine recipients, none had a prior SARS-CoV-2 infection, and nucleocapsid antibodies were negative. This specimen consisted of CD4+ T cells from PBMCs cultured with HCoV-NL63 spike peptides, obtained before COVID-19 vaccination. These receptors all come from a human donor who received a COVID-19 vaccine.

This chain connects TRBV15 to TRBJ2-1; 9 positions match TRBD2. Germline loops: CDR1 LNHNV, CDR2 YYDKDF (reference sequence). Germline trimming cut 0 bases from V and 0 bases from J; bases unmatched to any gene: 3. The CDR3 runs 17 residues. CDR3 sequence: CATSRELAGSSYNEQFF. Written as DNA, the CDR3 is TGTGCCACCAGCAGAGAGCTAGCGGGGAGCTCCTACAATGAGCAGTTCTTC.

By sample fraction, this clone is medium-sized. The J gene is TRBJ2-7, the V gene TRBV3-1 (or the pseudogene TRBV3-2); unclear D gene. The germline V and J ends were trimmed by 7 bases and 2 bases, with 15 bases remaining between them. The germline gives CDR1 LGHDT, CDR2 YNNKEL (reference sequence). The CDR3 is 14 residues long. The CDR3 coding sequence is TGTGCCAGCAACGGACCTGGGGAAACCTACGAGCAGTACTTC. Translating gives CASNGPGETYEQYF.

This clone was seen a handful of times. The chain carries TRBV6-1 and TRBJ1-1; perhaps TRBD1 as D (6 bases). CDR1 is MNHNS, CDR2 SASEGT, per germline. V lost 2 bases, J lost 2 bases, and 12 bases lay in between. The CDR3 runs 15 residues. The DNA of the CDR3 is TGTGCCAGCAGTGAAAGGGGGGATTTCAACACTGAAGCTTTCTTT. Protein sequence: CASSERGDFNTEAFF.

This chain joins TRBV5-1 and TRBJ2-6; TRBD1 matches 7 bases. From germline, CDR1 is SGHRS and CDR2 YFSETQ. The CDR3 runs to 18 residues. V gave up 1 base and J gave up 1 base; unmatched junction bases: 8. The CDR3 sequence: CASSLRTGSLSGANVLTF. The DNA for the CDR3 is TGCGCCAGCAGCTTGAGGACAGGTTCACTATCTGGGGCCAACGTCCTGACTTTC.

V usage is TRBV10-2 and J usage is TRBJ1-1; D remains ambiguous. V was cut by 6 bases and J by 0 bases, with 8 bases left in between. The CDR3 extends over 13 amino acids. From germline, CDR1 is WSHSY and CDR2 SAAADI. Here the CDR3 DNA reads TGCGCCAGCAGGTTGATCGTGAACACTGAAGCTTTCTTT. Protein sequence: CASRLIVNTEAFF.

The chain recombines TRBV18 with TRBJ2-3; 9 bases map to TRBD1. This CDR3 is 13 amino acids long. CDR1 is KGHSH, CDR2 LQKENI, per germline. With 6 bases clipped from V and 3 bases from J, the junction kept 1 base outside the gene matches. The CDR3 nucleotides are TGTGCCAGCTCCGACAGGGGGACAGATACGCAGTATTTT. Its translation is CASSDRGTDTQYF. Variable domain in full (rest from reference TRBV18 and TRBJ2-3): NAGVMQNPRHLVRRRGQEARLRCSPMKGHSHVYWYRQLPEEGLKFMVYLQKENIIDESGMPKERFSAEFPKEGPSILRIQQVVRGDSAAYFCASSDRGTDTQYFGPGTRLTVL.

V usage is TRBV4-1 and J usage is TRBJ1-5; maybe TRBD1 (6 bases). CDR3 length: 17 amino acids. V was trimmed by 3 bases and J by 0 bases, leaving 15 bases between them. Germline lookup yields CDR1 MGHRA and CDR2 YSYEKL. The CDR3, as DNA: TGCGCCAGCAGCCACCTAGGACAGTCGGGTAGCAATCAGCCCCAGCATTTT. This encodes CASSHLGQSGSNQPQHF.

Only a few counts were recorded for this clone. The chain uses TRBV6-4 and TRBJ2-3, with TRBD2 matching 9 bases. Per germline, CDR1 MRHNA and CDR2 SNTAGT. J was trimmed by 4 bases and V by 5 bases; bases with no gene match: 4. This CDR3 is built from 14 residues. The CDR3 sequence is CASSPKREADTQYF. CDR3 in DNA: TGTGCCAGCAGTCCAAAGCGGGAGGCAGATACGCAGTATTTT.

This chain joins TRBV4-1 and TRBJ2-7; no clear D. From germline, CDR1 is MGHRA and CDR2 YSYEKL. With 2 bases removed from V and 0 bases from J, the gap between germline ends came to 5 bases. This CDR3 comprises 13 residues. The chain's CDR3 is CASSQPLSYEQYF. CDR3 DNA sequence: TGCGCCAGCAGCCAACCTCTCTCCTACGAGCAGTACTTC.

V usage is TRBV2 and J usage is TRBJ1-5, with 8 bases aligning to TRBD1. CDR3 length: 14 amino acids. After removal of 5 bases from V and 3 bases from J, the junction contained 3 bases not matched to a gene. Germline CDR1 SNHLY, CDR2 FYNNEI. The CDR3 region is CASSPQGDNQPQHF. CDR3 sequence (DNA): TGTGCCAGCAGTCCACAGGGGGACAATCAGCCCCAGCATTTT.

V usage is TRBV2 and J usage is TRBJ1-1; D remains unclear. CDR1 and CDR2 from the germline V gene are SNHLY and FYNNEI. The CDR3 spans 10 residues. The germline V and J ends were trimmed by 3 bases and 11 bases, with 7 bases remaining between them. CDR3 region: CASSDLMAFF. The CDR3 coding sequence is TGTGCCAGCAGTGATTTAATGGCTTTCTTT.